What follows are 29 T cell receptor beta chains derived from one specimen sequenced in a study of OX40 agonist ivuxolimab in advanced cancers. The protocol was immunoSEQ multiplex PCR, while the TCRdb copy is restricted to in-frame clones and leaves out a portion. This table has more than 100,000 clones, about 93% appearing once. Here the sequenced sample was CD4+ or CD8+ T cells sorted from blood, taken in a trial of the OX40 agonist ivuxolimab. The source of these receptors is an adult with an advanced solid tumor such as melanoma, head and neck, liver or kidney cancer.

This clone was counted only a few times. CDR3 amino acids: CASSVDGGLVSNQPQHF. As DNA, the CDR3 is TGTGCCAGCAGCGTAGACGGGGGGCTGGTCAGCAATCAGCCCCAGCATTTT. The V call is TRBV9, the J call TRBJ1-5, with TRBD1 as a possible D gene (6 bases). The CDR3 contains 17 residues. With 0 bases removed from V and 1 base from J, the gap between germline ends came to 14 bases. Germline V gene lookup returns CDR1 SGDLS and CDR2 YYNGEE.

The chain joins TRBV12-5 to TRBJ1-3; no clear D. Germline CDR1 LGHNT, CDR2 FRNRAP. V dropped 2 bases and J dropped 4 bases, with 12 bases sitting between them. CDR3 length: 15 amino acids. DNA for the CDR3: TGTGCTAGTGGTTTGTACCGGGTGGGAGGAAACACCATATATTTT. It codes for CASGLYRVGGNTIYF.

The DNA for the CDR3 is TGTGCCAGCTCACCCGGACAGGGTCCGAATGAAAAACTGTTTTTT. Protein: CASSPGQGPNEKLFF. The J gene is TRBJ1-4, the V gene TRBV18; 8 bases are a match to TRBD1. Per germline, CDR1 KGHSH and CDR2 LQKENI. CDR3 length equals 15 residues. Unmatched junction bases numbered 5, after V lost 3 bases and J lost 5 bases. Full variable domain (missing parts from reference TRBV18 and TRBJ1-4): NAGVMQNPRHLVRRRGQEARLRCSPMKGHSHVYWYRQLPEEGLKFMVYLQKENIIDESGMPKERFSAEFPKEGPSILRIQQVVRGDSAAYFCASSPGQGPNEKLFFGSGTQLSVL.

V and J are TRBV5-1 and TRBJ2-7; TRBD2 is a possible D gene (5 bases). V was clipped by 3 bases and J by 4 bases, with 20 bases between them. Germline V gene lookup returns CDR1 SGHRS and CDR2 YFSETQ. This CDR3 is 16 amino acids long. The CDR3 DNA reads as TGCGCCAGCAGCTCCTCCCCCCGGGGAGCGTTTTACGAGCAGTACTTC. Protein sequence: CASSSSPRGAFYEQYF.

The chain is built from TRBV6-6 and TRBJ2-6; D might be TRBD1 (6 bases). The V gene lost 11 bases and the J gene lost 0 bases, with 17 bases spanning the gap. Germline V gives CDR1 MNHNY, CDR2 SVGAGI (reference sequence). This CDR3 contains 16 residues. CDR3 nucleotide sequence: TGTGCCTCTCAGGCACAGGGATTCTCTGGGGCCAACGTCCTGACTTTC. This encodes CASQAQGFSGANVLTF.

The chain is built from TRBV5-8 and TRBJ1-1; D possibly corresponds to TRBD1 (5 bases). Trimming removed 6 bases from V and 4 bases from J, with 13 bases in between. In germline, CDR1 is SGHTS, CDR2 YDEGEE. This CDR3 is 13 amino acids long. The CDR3 region is CASTAGRRTEAFF. For the CDR3, the DNA is TGTGCCAGCACCGCAGGGCGGCGCACTGAAGCTTTCTTT.

V and J are TRBV28 and TRBJ1-2, with a weak D call TRBD1 (5 bases). Germline V gene sequence: CDR1 MDHEN, CDR2 SYDVKM. Trimming took off 7 bases at V and 6 bases at J, with 15 bases between the two ends. The CDR3 runs 13 residues. In nucleotides, the CDR3 is TGTGCCAGCACCATACGGGGGGATAATGGCTACACCTTC. Its protein is CASTIRGDNGYTF.

Here the CDR3 DNA reads TGCGCCAGCAGCCAAGGGACTAGCGGGGCCTACGAGCAGTACTTC. Its protein is CASSQGTSGAYEQYF. The chain joins TRBV5-1 to TRBJ2-7; 13 bases agree with TRBD2. Germline V gene data show CDR1 as SGHRS and CDR2 as YFSETQ. Germline trimming cut 4 bases from V and 2 bases from J; bases unmatched to any gene: 3. The CDR3 runs to 15 residues.

Notes on this clone: At one end, the junction sequence differs from germline, possibly due to a read error. V usage is TRBV7-9 and J usage is TRBJ1-2, with TRBD1 matching 8 bases. This CDR3 has 15 amino acids. Germline assignment: CDR1 SEHNR and CDR2 FQNEAQ (reference sequence). The CDR3 sequence is CASSLGGDRNFGYTF. The CDR3 region has the DNA TGTGCCAGCAGCTTAGGGGGGGACAGGAACTTTGGCTACACCTTC.

The rearrangement joins TRBV9 to TRBJ2-7; D not resolved. The CDR3 loop spans 14 amino acids. With 0 bases removed from V and 2 bases from J, the gap between germline ends came to 9 bases. Germline values: CDR1 SGDLS, CDR2 YYNGEE. The CDR3 DNA reads TGTGCCAGCAGCGTAGATCCGGGTGCCTACGAGCAGTACTTC. Translated, it gives CASSVDPGAYEQYF.

Only one count was recorded for this clone. This rearrangement joins TRBV6-5 to TRBJ2-1, with a weak D call TRBD2 (5 bases). V was trimmed by 5 bases and J by 6 bases, leaving 11 bases between them. This CDR3 contains 13 residues. Germline CDR1 reads MNHEY; CDR2 reads SVGAGI. DNA of the CDR3: TGTGCCAGCAGTCCTCGGACTGTCAATGAGCAGTTCTTC. Protein: CASSPRTVNEQFF.

The J gene is TRBJ2-2, the V gene TRBV9; 10 nucleotides match TRBD1. Trimming removed 1 base from V and 7 bases from J; junction bases left unmatched: 4. This CDR3 is built from 15 residues. Germline assignment: CDR1 SGDLS and CDR2 YYNGEE. CDR3 amino acids: CASSVTGTGVGELFF. The CDR3 coding sequence is TGTGCCAGCAGCGTAACCGGGACAGGGGTCGGGGAGCTGTTTTTT.

The V gene is TRBV5-4, the J gene TRBJ2-7; no clear D gene. Trimming stripped 2 bases from V and 2 bases from J, with 8 bases between. The length of the CDR3 is 13 residues. The germline V gene has CDR1 SGHNT and CDR2 YYREEE (reference sequence). The chain's CDR3 is CASSFHLAYEQYF. The CDR3 nucleotides are TGTGCCAGCAGCTTTCACCTGGCCTACGAGCAGTACTTC.

This chain joins TRBV6-1 and TRBJ2-5; a possible D gene is TRBD1 (6 bases). The CDR3 runs 14 residues. The V gene lost 5 bases and the J gene lost 4 bases, with 14 bases spanning the gap. Germline V gene lookup returns CDR1 MNHNS and CDR2 SASEGT. CDR3 in amino acids: CASSNQGWGETQYF. The CDR3, as DNA: TGTGCCAGCAGTAACCAGGGGTGGGGAGAGACCCAGTACTTC.

The rearrangement links TRBV6-6 to TRBJ2-7, with 7 bases aligning to TRBD1. V was clipped by 6 bases and J by 3 bases; unmatched bases: 5. The CDR3 runs to 13 residues. Germline CDR1 and CDR2: MNHNY and SVGAGI (reference sequence). CDR3 DNA sequence: TGTGCCAGCAGCTCGACAGGGAACTACGAGCAGTACTTC. As protein: CASSSTGNYEQYF.

This clone was found once. V and J are TRBV5-6 and TRBJ2-7; TRBD1 matches 12 bases. This CDR3 has 14 amino acids. V lost 4 bases, J lost 6 bases, and 5 bases stayed unmatched. CDR1 and CDR2 from the germline V gene are SGHDT and YYEEEE. CDR3 coding DNA: TGTGCCAGCAGCAGGGGACAGGGGGCGCGCGAGCAGTACTTC. It encodes CASSRGQGAREQYF.

V gene TRBV19 combines with J gene TRBJ1-4; D might be TRBD1 (5 bases). This CDR3 spans 16 amino acids. V was shortened by 6 bases and J by 6 bases, with 20 bases between the two germline ends. Looked up from germline, CDR1 is LNHDA and CDR2 is SQIVND (reference sequence). The CDR3 DNA sequence: TGTGCCAGTAGCCATAGACAGTCGGTGTTTTATGAAAAACTGTTTTTT. Its translation is CASSHRQSVFYEKLFF.

DNA for the CDR3: TGCGCCAGCAGCTTATTACAGGGAAAATACGAGCAGTACTTC. As protein: CASSLLQGKYEQYF. The chain is built from TRBV5-1 and TRBJ2-7; D is perhaps TRBD1 (6 bases). Germline V CDR1 and CDR2: SGHRS, YFSETQ. The CDR3 covers 14 residues. Trimming shortened V by 2 bases and J by 4 bases, and 13 bases separated the two germline ends. The whole variable domain, remainder taken from reference TRBV5-1 and TRBJ2-7, is KAGVTQTPRYLIKTRGQQVTLSCSPISGHRSVSWYQQTPGQGLQFLFEYFSETQRNKGNFPGRFSGRQFSNSRSEMNVSTLELGDSALYLCASSLLQGKYEQYFGPGTRLTVT.

The V call is TRBV30, the J call TRBJ2-6, with D perhaps being TRBD1 or TRBD2 (5 bases each). The CDR3 loop spans 15 amino acids. Trimming cost V 1 base and J 0 bases, with 7 bases left between them. CDR1 GTSNPN and CDR2 SVGIG come from the germline V gene (reference sequence). As DNA, the CDR3 is TGTGCCTGGAGTGCAGGGAGCTCTGGGGCCAACGTCCTGACTTTC. This translates into CAWSAGSSGANVLTF. Full variable domain (missing parts from reference TRBV30 and TRBJ2-6): SQTIHQWPATLVQPVGSPLSLECTVEGTSNPNLYWYRQAAGRGLQLLFYSVGIGQISSEVPQNLSASRPQDRQFILSSKKLLLSDSGFYLCAWSAGSSGANVLTFGAGSRLTVL.

CDR3 nucleotide sequence: TGTGCCAGCGCTAGGGACAGGGGCGACCCCCAGCCCCAGCATTTT. Its protein product is CASARDRGDPQPQHF. The chain joins TRBV27 to TRBJ1-5, with TRBD1 matching over 10 bases. This CDR3 region has 15 residues. Germline V CDR1 and CDR2: MNHEY, SMNVEV (reference sequence). J was trimmed by 7 bases and V by 8 bases; bases with no gene match: 11.

CDR3 amino acids: CASSYASTVNTEAFF. The CDR3 DNA sequence: TGTGCCAGCAGTTACGCCTCGACAGTGAACACTGAAGCTTTCTTT. The chain uses TRBV6-5 and TRBJ1-1; TRBD1 is a possible D gene (5 bases). V was pared by 2 bases and J by 0 bases, with 10 bases between. Germline loops: CDR1 MNHEY, CDR2 SVGAGI. The CDR3 has 15 amino acids.

This clone was counted a single time. V gene TRBV27 combines with J gene TRBJ2-2; 9 bases fit TRBD1. In germline, CDR1 is MNHEY, CDR2 SMNVEV (reference sequence). This CDR3 spans 20 amino acids. J lost 3 bases, V lost 2 bases, and 16 bases had no gene match. The CDR3 sequence is CASSLRSVTGGPRDTGELFF. The CDR3 DNA is TGTGCCAGCAGTTTACGGTCGGTCACAGGGGGCCCTAGGGACACCGGGGAGCTGTTTTTT.

This chain connects TRBV18 to TRBJ2-6; a possible D gene is TRBD2 (6 bases). V was shortened by 3 bases and J by 1 base, with 16 bases between the two germline ends. CDR1 KGHSH and CDR2 LQKENI come from the germline V gene. The CDR3 extends over 18 amino acids. CDR3 nucleotides: TGTGCCAGCTCACCTTTGGGGGGAGTGAATTCTGGGGCCAACGTCCTGACTTTC. Translation gives CASSPLGGVNSGANVLTF.

The chain couples TRBV5-4 to TRBJ2-3; TRBD1 agrees at 7 bases. V shed 3 bases and J 11 bases; nucleotides not matched to a gene: 15. The CDR3 sequence is 15 residues long. Per germline, CDR1 SGHNT and CDR2 YYREEE (reference sequence). The CDR3 nucleotides are TGTGCCAGCAGCTCGCTCCACTCCGGGCCAGGGGGGCAGTATTTT. Residues: CASSSLHSGPGGQYF.

The count of this clone is one. The chain has TRBV10-3 and TRBJ1-1; TRBD1 might be the D (5 bases). Trimming removed 9 bases at V and 4 bases at J, with 15 bases between. CDR1 and CDR2 (germline): ENHRY, SYGVKD. The CDR3 is made up of 13 amino acids. The CDR3 here is CAILEGWGTEAFF. CDR3 nucleotides: TGTGCCATACTAGAGGGGTGGGGCACTGAAGCTTTCTTT.

V gene TRBV9 combines with J gene TRBJ2-3; 11 bases agree with TRBD2. The germline gives CDR1 SGDLS, CDR2 YYNGEE. After removal of 0 bases from V and 0 bases from J, the junction contained 6 bases not matched to a gene. This CDR3 spans 18 amino acids. CDR3 DNA: TGTGCCAGCAGCGTAGGGTCTAGCGGGGGGCCCAGCACAGATACGCAGTATTTT. Translation: CASSVGSSGGPSTDTQYF. The full variable domain, with the rest looked up from reference TRBV9 and TRBJ2-3, is DSGVTQTPKHLITATGQRVTLRCSPRSGDLSVYWYQQSLDQGLQFLIQYYNGEERAKGNILERFSAQQFPDLHSELNLSSLELGDSALYFCASSVGSSGGPSTDTQYFGPGTRLTVL.

The chain couples TRBV11-2 to TRBJ1-6; 8 nucleotides align to TRBD1. In germline, CDR1 is SGHAT, CDR2 FQNNGV. The CDR3 consists of 15 residues. V dropped 2 bases and J dropped 11; count of bases not matched to a gene: 8. The CDR3: CASSLIGRGPPPLHF. The CDR3 DNA reads as TGTGCCAGCAGCTTAATTGGCAGGGGGCCTCCACCCCTCCACTTT.

The chain combines TRBV4-1 with TRBJ1-2, with no clear D. Trimming removed 0 bases from V and 0 bases from J, with 5 bases in between. The CDR3 sequence is 14 residues long. CDR1 and CDR2 (germline): MGHRA, YSYEKL. CDR3 sequence (DNA): TGCGCCAGCAGCCAAGATCCCTCTAACTATGGCTACACCTTC. It translates to CASSQDPSNYGYTF.

V usage is TRBV5-5 and J usage is TRBJ2-5; no clear D gene. From germline, CDR1 is SGHKS and CDR2 YYEKEE (reference sequence). Trimming cost V 3 bases and J 5 bases, with 5 bases left between them. The CDR3 contains 11 residues. The CDR3: CASSSLETQYF. CDR3 nucleotides: TGTGCCAGCAGCTCCCTGGAGACCCAGTACTTC.